This T cell receptor (beta chain) stems from a study of T cells in localized non-small cell lung cancer. This CDR3 is 14 amino acids long. Germline V CDR1 and CDR2: LNHDA, SQIVND (reference sequence). The V gene lost 3 bases and the J gene lost 4 bases, with 13 bases spanning the gap. This clone was observed a handful of times. Its antigen is undetermined. Study results and caveats: With higher T cell density in blood came longer overall survival. The appearance of a median roughly 56 of the top 100 tumor clones was seen in adjacent lung. Because researchers sequenced only one region of the tumor, heterogeneity is still possible.

Clones were sequenced by immunoSEQ multiplex PCR, and TCRdb holds only the in-frame ones, with some missing. The sample consists of about 3,700 clones, just under 25% of them appearing once. The source of this sequence is a woman aged 35-75 years with stage I lung adenocarcinoma. The specimen comprised lung tumor tissue, sampled before any cancer treatment. The rearrangement uses TRBV19 and TRBJ2-7; D is undetermined. CDR3: CASSMNPQFYEQYF. DNA for the CDR3: TGTGCCAGTAGTATGAATCCACAATTTTACGAGCAGTACTTC.